The T cell receptor (beta chain) described here comes from a study of siplizumab effects on memory and regulatory T cells. TCRdb's copy holds only in-frame clones and misses some; the assay was immunoSEQ multiplex PCR. The table includes about 97,000 clones, approximately 90% detected once. Notes on this clone: Antigen unknown.

Study observations and caveats: Only a minor fraction of alloreactive clones mapped to unstimulated subsets.

Germline V gene data show CDR1 as SQVTM and CDR2 as ANQGSEA. This CDR3 is 17 amino acids long. V shed 7 bases and J shed 2 bases, with 26 bases lying between them. The chain employs TRBV29-1 and TRBJ1-2; TRBD1 might be the D (6 bases). What was sequenced was CD4+ T cells sorted from blood. This TCR was sampled from a human donor in good health. The CDR3 DNA is TGCAGCGCCCAAGAGGGGGGGTCTAAGGCAGGGAACTATGGCTACACCTTC. Protein sequence: CSAQEGGSKAGNYGYTF.